Below are 12 T cell receptor beta chains sequenced from a single sample in a study of blood T cell repertoires in COVID-19. This table comes from immunoSEQ multiplex PCR, and its TCRdb copy is limited to in-frame clones, with some not included. The sample lists under 400,000 clones, around nine tenths occurring once. Sequenced input: PBMCs or T cells enriched from blood (not recorded which). These receptors originate from a woman younger than 45 who had been exposed to COVID-19.

The J gene is TRBJ1-3, the V gene TRBV19, with D tentatively TRBD1 (5 bases). The germline V and J ends were trimmed by 6 bases and 1 base, with 13 bases remaining between them. The CDR3 loop spans 15 amino acids. CDR1 is LNHDA, CDR2 SQIVND, per germline (reference sequence). CDR3: CASREQGRSGNTIYF. CDR3 nucleotides: TGTGCCAGTAGGGAGCAGGGCAGGTCTGGAAACACCATATATTTT.

The chain recombines TRBV19 with TRBJ1-6; TRBD1 matches at 9 bases. The CDR3 is 15 amino acids. The V and J ends lost 4 bases and 11 bases, in that order; junction bases with no gene match: 9. CDR1 is LNHDA, CDR2 SQIVND, per germline (reference sequence). This CDR3 is CASSTSQGAVAPLHF. The CDR3 DNA is TGTGCCAGTAGTACCTCACAGGGGGCTGTTGCACCCCTCCACTTT. Full variable domain (missing parts from reference TRBV19 and TRBJ1-6): DGGITQSPKYLFRKEGQNVTLSCEQNLNHDAMYWYRQDPGQGLRLIYYSQIVNDFQKGDIAEGYSVSREKKESFPLTVTSAQKNPTAFYLCASSTSQGAVAPLHFGNGTRLTVT.

The V call is TRBV11-2, the J call TRBJ2-7; D may be TRBD2 (5 bases). Germline loops: CDR1 SGHAT, CDR2 FQNNGV. The CDR3 spans 15 residues. The germline V and J ends were trimmed by 1 base and 3 bases, with 13 bases remaining between them. The CDR3 here is CASSLGSGSFYEQYF. The CDR3 DNA follows: TGTGCCAGCAGCTTAGGATCGGGAAGCTTCTACGAGCAGTACTTC.

The chain couples TRBV5-1 to TRBJ2-5, with 9 bases that match TRBD2. CDR1 is SGHRS and CDR2 is YFSETQ in the germline V gene. This CDR3 spans 15 amino acids. The trim removed 1 base at V and 3 bases at J, leaving 4 bases unmatched. The CDR3 protein is CASSLIIAGEETQYF. In DNA form, the CDR3 reads TGCGCCAGCAGCTTGATTATAGCGGGAGAAGAGACCCAGTACTTC.

The chain uses TRBV28 and TRBJ1-6; 7 bases map to TRBD1. V lost 2 bases and J lost 0; bases outside the gene matches: 7. The CDR3 has 18 amino acids. CDR1 is MDHEN and CDR2 is SYDVKM in the germline V gene. CDR3: CASSLRQGVSSYNSPLHF. As DNA, the CDR3 is TGTGCCAGCAGTTTAAGGCAGGGGGTGAGCTCCTATAATTCACCCCTCCACTTT.

The V and J genes are TRBV6-5 and TRBJ2-3; 9 bases map to TRBD2. From germline, CDR1 is MNHEY and CDR2 SVGAGI. This CDR3 region has 14 residues. With V trimmed by 5 bases and J by 5 bases, 5 bases remained unmatched. In DNA, the CDR3 is TGTGCCAGCAGTAACCTACTAGCGGGAGATACGCAGTATTTT. Protein product: CASSNLLAGDTQYF.

The chain carries TRBV6-5 and TRBJ1-4; D possibly corresponds to TRBD1 (5 bases). V shed 2 bases and J shed 8 bases, with 12 bases lying between them. Germline values: CDR1 MNHEY, CDR2 SVGAGI. This CDR3 spans 14 amino acids. CDR3 coding DNA: TGTGCCAGCAGTTACATGTGGGCAGGGGAAAAACTGTTTTTT. Amino acids: CASSYMWAGEKLFF.

The chain recombines TRBV14 with TRBJ2-1, with TRBD1 identical over 9 bases. Germline-derived CDR1 and CDR2 are SGHDN and FVKESK. The CDR3 runs to 15 residues. Trimming at V came to 3 bases and at J to 3 bases, leaving 3 bases not matched to a gene. The CDR3 reads CASSHRQGGYNEQFF. The CDR3 DNA reads TGTGCCAGCAGCCACCGACAGGGGGGCTACAATGAGCAGTTCTTC.

CDR3 in DNA: TGTGCCAGCACCCAAGGGGGGGTCGGGAATTCACCCCTCCACTTT. Translating gives CASTQGGVGNSPLHF. The V and J genes are TRBV2 and TRBJ1-6, with D tentatively TRBD1 (6 bases). The CDR3 extends over 15 amino acids. Germline V gene sequence: CDR1 SNHLY, CDR2 FYNNEI. Trimming took 7 bases from V and 7 from J, leaving 17 bases between them.

This chain links TRBV5-1 with TRBJ1-3; D gene unclear. The CDR3 contains 15 residues. Per the germline V gene, CDR1 is SGHRS and CDR2 is YFSETQ. Trimming took 0 bases from V and 0 from J, leaving 7 bases between them. The DNA for the CDR3 is TGCGCCAGCAGCTTGGGCCTCAGCTCTGGAAACACCATATATTTT. Its protein is CASSLGLSSGNTIYF. The whole variable domain, filled in from reference TRBV5-1 and TRBJ1-3, reads KAGVTQTPRYLIKTRGQQVTLSCSPISGHRSVSWYQQTPGQGLQFLFEYFSETQRNKGNFPGRFSGRQFSNSRSEMNVSTLELGDSALYLCASSLGLSSGNTIYFGEGSWLTVV.

The chain joins TRBV7-9 to TRBJ2-2; 11 bases match TRBD2. V dropped 0 bases and J dropped 0; count of bases not matched to a gene: 6. This CDR3 has 19 residues. The germline CDR1 and CDR2 sequences are SEHNR and FQNEAQ (reference sequence). The CDR3 DNA reads TGTGCCAGCAGCTTAGCGCTAGCGGGAGGTCTTCCGAACACCGGGGAGCTGTTTTTT. Its protein product is CASSLALAGGLPNTGELFF.

The genes are TRBV5-1 and TRBJ1-5; the D gene is possibly TRBD1 (5 bases). The ends were cut back, 2 bases at V and 6 bases at J, with 12 bases in the middle. CDR1 is SGHRS, CDR2 YFSETQ, per germline. The CDR3 contains 14 residues. The CDR3 nucleotides are TGCGCCAGCAGCTTCGGCGGAGGGGTTCAGCCCCAGCATTTT. Translation gives CASSFGGGVQPQHF.